This T cell receptor beta chain was sequenced during a study of patients and donors after allogeneic stem cell transplantation. TCRdb reanalysed the RT-PCR reads using MiXCR and keeps one entry per CDR3 protein. The sample has 10,000 to 13,000 distinct CDR3 sequences, approximately 22% seen once. This CDR3 is built from 12 residues. Germline assignment: CDR1 SQVTM and CDR2 ANQGSEA. Trimming took 7 bases from V and 7 from J; bases not matched to a gene: 5. This clonotype was observed a handful of times. The sample was blood, either unsorted or a sorted T cell fraction (not recorded which). This TCR derives from a human donor who was either an allogeneic HSCT recipient or a stem cell or donor lymphocyte infusion donor (not recorded which). It is not recorded whose cells these are; they may come from a transplant donor. The chain has TRBV29-1 and TRBJ1-5; 9 bases are shared with TRBD1. The CDR3 coding sequence is TGCAGCGCAGGGGGACAGGGCCAGCCCCAGCATTTT. Translating gives CSAGGQGQPQHF.